These T cell receptor beta chains were read from a single sample in a study of regulatory T cells in long-lasting Graves disease. TCRdb passed the multiplex PCR reads through MiXCR, listing each CDR3 protein once. The repertoire has approximately 470,000 distinct CDR3 sequences, 15% to 20% of them found once; the top ten carry less than 15%. These data also featured in a second study, about T cells in Graves' hyperthyroidism and ophthalmopathy.

Material: peripheral blood mononuclear cells (PBMCs), obtained at new diagnosis, from a patient treated with antithyroid drugs. All receptors derive from a man aged 35 to 55 with Graves disease. The CDR3 runs from the conserved cysteine through the conserved F or W. A D gene is named only where the DNA matches it firmly. Size tells how often a clone was seen (once, few, many) or the class of an expanded clone, and some rows leave it out.

TRBJ2-3	few	TRBV12-3/TRBV12-4	TRBD1	TGTGCCAGCAGCACTGGACAGGATCAGCTTCTCACAGATACGCAGTATTTT	CASSTGQDQLLTDTQYF
TRBJ2-4	.	TRBV5-6	TRBD2	TGTGCCAGCAGCTTCCGTGGGGTCGAGGGCGGGAGAATTGGAAACATTCAGTACTTC	CASSFRGVEGGRIGNIQYF
TRBJ2-7	many	TRBV28	.	TGTGCCAGCCGCCAAGTCGGGCGGAGCTCCTACGAGCAGTACTTC	CASRQVGRSSYEQYF
TRBJ2-5	.	TRBV24-1	TRBD1	TGTGCCACCAGTGATACAGGGGGCCCCGAGACCCAGTACTTC	CATSDTGGPETQYF
TRBJ2-6	few	TRBV2	.	TGTGCCAGCACCAAAAGGGGGGTCTCTGGGGCCAACGTCCTGACTTTC	CASTKRGVSGANVLTF
TRBJ1-2	many	TRBV30	.	TGTGCCTGGAGAGCGGGTGGCTACACCTTC	CAWRAGGYTF
TRBJ2-3	few	TRBV24-1	TRBD2	TGTGCCACCAGTGATACGACAGAGGGGACTAGCGGCACAGATACGCAGTATTTT	CATSDTTEGTSGTDTQYF
TRBJ2-7	many	TRBV10-3	.	TGTGCCATCAGTGAGACTAACGAGCAGTACTTC	CAISETNEQYF
TRBJ2-3	few	TRBV20-1	TRBD1	TGCAGTGCTCAAGCGGGACAGGGAAGCACAGATACGCAGTATTTT	CSAQAGQGSTDTQYF
TRBJ2-5	few	TRBV7-6	.	TGTGCCAGCAGCTTAAATGGCCCCGTAGGGGAGACCCAGTACTTC	CASSLNGPVGETQYF
TRBJ1-2	few	TRBV28	.	TGTGCCAGCATTTCGACCCCAGTACTATCGGCCGGCTACACCTTC	CASISTPVLSAGYTF
TRBJ2-1	many	TRBV7-9	TRBD2	TGTGCCAGCAGCTTACCTGGGACTAGCTCAGGGCAGTTCTTC	CASSLPGTSSGQFF
TRBJ2-1	many	TRBV28	TRBD2	TGTGCCAGCAGTTCCCCACTGCTAGCGGGATTTAATGAGCAGTTCTTC	CASSSPLLAGFNEQFF
TRBJ1-1	many	TRBV28	.	TGTGCCAGCAGTCCCACCTCGGAGGGGCACACTGAAGCTTTCTTT	CASSPTSEGHTEAFF
TRBJ2-5	many	TRBV12-3/TRBV12-4	.	TGTGCCAGCAGTTTACTCGGGGGAGGCGAGACCCAGTACTTC	CASSLLGGGETQYF
TRBJ2-3	many	TRBV6-1	.	TGTGCCAGCGTCCGGGACTTGCTCACAGATACGCAGTATTTT	CASVRDLLTDTQYF
TRBJ2-7	.	TRBV6-1	TRBD2	TGTGCCAGCAAACTAGCGGGGGGGGGAGGGCCAGCGGGAGGCAACTACGAGCAGTACTTC	CASKLAGGGGPAGGNYEQYF
TRBJ2-7	many	TRBV11-2	.	TGTGCCAGCAGCCCCGGCCTATACGAGCAGTACTTC	CASSPGLYEQYF
TRBJ1-1	many	TRBV7-9	TRBD1	TGTGCCAGCAGCCCACCGACAGGGCTGAACACTGAAGCTTTCTTT	CASSPPTGLNTEAFF
TRBJ2-7	many	TRBV30	TRBD2	TGTGCCTGGAGTGTACGGACTAGCCTTGTGGGAGAGCAGTACTTC	CAWSVRTSLVGEQYF
TRBJ2-7	many	TRBV2	.	TGTGCCAGCATGGGACTCCACTACGAGCAGTACTTC	CASMGLHYEQYF
TRBJ2-3	.	TRBV7-9	.	TGTGCCAGCAGCTTTGGAGCGGCAGGCCGGAGCACAGATACGCAGTATTTT	CASSFGAAGRSTDTQYF
TRBJ2-3	many	TRBV30	TRBD2	TGTGCCTGGAACGGGGACAGGACCGGGACTAGCGGGCAACTCACAGATACGCAGTATTTT	CAWNGDRTGTSGQLTDTQYF
TRBJ2-7	many	TRBV27	TRBD2	TGTGCCAGCAGTTCGGGCGGGAGGCTTTACGAGCAGTACTTC	CASSSGGRLYEQYF
TRBJ2-2	.	TRBV27	.	TGTGCCAGCACTTTCGGACGGTCGAACACCGGGGAGCTGTTTTTT	CASTFGRSNTGELFF
TRBJ2-3	.	TRBV19	.	TGTGCCAGTAGCCAGAACAGGGCAGATACGCAGTATTTT	CASSQNRADTQYF
TRBJ1-1	few	TRBV14	.	TGTGCCAGCAGCCAGCTGGGCCAGTCAATCGGAGCTTTCTTT	CASSQLGQSIGAFF
TRBJ2-7	few	TRBV12-3/TRBV12-4	TRBD2	TGTGCCAGCAGGAGGAGCGGGAGCTCCTACGAGCAGTACTTC	CASRRSGSSYEQYF
TRBJ2-7	many	TRBV3-1	.	TGTGCCAGCAGCCAAGGTAGCAGGGGTTACTACGAGCAGTACTTC	CASSQGSRGYYEQYF
TRBJ2-5	many	TRBV28	.	TGTGCCAGCAGTCCCCGATCGGCGACGCCGGGCGGGACCCAGTACTTC	CASSPRSATPGGTQYF
TRBJ2-5	many	TRBV3-1	.	TGTGCCAGCAGCCAAGATAGCTTCCGGACAGAGACCCAGTACTTC	CASSQDSFRTETQYF
TRBJ2-7	few	TRBV12-3/TRBV12-4	.	TGTGCCAGCAGAATGGGACAAGTGTACGAGCAGTACTTC	CASRMGQVYEQYF
TRBJ2-5	many	TRBV5-4	TRBD1	TGTGCCAGCAGCCCAGGCCCGGGACAGGGAAAAGAGACCCAGTACTTC	CASSPGPGQGKETQYF
TRBJ2-3	many	TRBV5-1	.	TGCGCCAGCAGCTTGCAAGGGGAGTGGGATACGCAGTATTTT	CASSLQGEWDTQYF
TRBJ1-2	few	TRBV6-2/TRBV6-3	.	TGTGCCAGCAGAGACAGTGGGAACTATGGCTACACCTTC	CASRDSGNYGYTF
TRBJ2-2	few	TRBV15	.	TGTGCCACCACCGCGAGGGGCCAGAACACCGGGGAGCTGTTTTTT	CATTARGQNTGELFF
TRBJ2-1	many	TRBV29-1	.	TGCAGCGTTGAAGCTCTGGCAGGACGCTCCTACAATGAGCAGTTCTTC	CSVEALAGRSYNEQFF
TRBJ2-3	many	TRBV5-1	.	TGCGCCAGCAGCTCGTTAGAAGGTGTGGGAACAGATACGCAGTATTTT	CASSSLEGVGTDTQYF
TRBJ2-3	many	TRBV20-1	.	TGCAGTGCTAGACAGACACTCACAGATACGCAGTATTTT	CSARQTLTDTQYF
TRBJ2-5	few	TRBV5-1	TRBD2	TGCGCCAGCAGCTTGGAAGCGGGGAAAGAGACCCAGTACTTC	CASSLEAGKETQYF
TRBJ2-1	many	TRBV7-9	TRBD2	TGTGCCAGCAGCTTAGGGACTAGCGGGAGGCGGCAGTTCTTC	CASSLGTSGRRQFF
TRBJ2-7	many	TRBV20-1	TRBD2	TGCAGTGCTATCGGGACTAGCGGTCGGGTCGGCGAGCAGTACTTC	CSAIGTSGRVGEQYF
TRBJ1-2	many	TRBV5-6	TRBD1	TGTGCCAGCAGCCGACCGGGACAGGGGACCTATGGCTACACCTTC	CASSRPGQGTYGYTF
TRBJ2-4	.	TRBV18	.	TGTGCCAGCTCACAAGGTCCGGGACGACCTTCGACGGACATTCAGTACTTC	CASSQGPGRPSTDIQYF
TRBJ1-5	few	TRBV10-3	.	TGTGCCATCACCGCGACAGAGAATCAGCCCCAGCATTTT	CAITATENQPQHF
TRBJ1-6	.	TRBV11-3	TRBD1	TGTGCCAGCAGCGGAGGGACAGCGAATAATTCACCCCTCCACTTT	CASSGGTANNSPLHF
TRBJ2-1	many	TRBV18	.	TGTGCCAGCTCACCGGCGCGTCCCAACAGTGAGCAGTTCTTC	CASSPARPNSEQFF
TRBJ1-1	many	TRBV20-1	.	TGCAGTGCTACAATGGGCCGGTTCACTGAAGCTTTCTTT	CSATMGRFTEAFF
TRBJ1-1	many	TRBV28	.	TGTGCCAGCAGTTTCTCTCGCACTGAAGCTTTCTTT	CASSFSRTEAFF
TRBJ1-4	.	TRBV7-9	.	TGTGCCAGCAGCGAACCGGGACACCGGGAAAAACTGTTTTTT	CASSEPGHREKLFF
TRBJ2-2	.	TRBV7-7	TRBD2	TGTGCTAGCAGCCAGGGACTAGCTCGGCCCGGGGAGCTGTTTTTT	CASSQGLARPGELFF
TRBJ2-1	many	TRBV28	TRBD2	TGTGCCACTAGAACTAGCGGGGCTTACAATGAGCAGTTCTTC	CATRTSGAYNEQFF
TRBJ2-3	many	TRBV11-2	.	TGTGCCAGCAGCTTAGATCGAACGGACCACCGGCAGTATTTT	CASSLDRTDHRQYF
TRBJ2-1	few	TRBV27	TRBD2	TGTGCCAGCAGTCTAGCGGGAGCTAAACTGGACCCCTCCTACAATGAGCAGTTCTTC	CASSLAGAKLDPSYNEQFF
TRBJ2-7	.	TRBV15	TRBD1	TGTGCCACCAGCAAGACGGACAGGGGAGCGAAATCCTACGAGCAGTACTTC	CATSKTDRGAKSYEQYF
TRBJ1-4	many	TRBV20-1	TRBD1	TGCAGTGTTTTGACAGGGGCGAGTGAAAAACTGTTTTTT	CSVLTGASEKLFF
TRBJ2-5	few	TRBV10-3	.	TGTGCCATCAGTGAGGGATTAGGGGCAAAGACCCAGTACTTC	CAISEGLGAKTQYF